The 18 T cell receptor beta chains in this list originate from one sample, sequenced in a study of cytomegalovirus exposure and HLA in healthy donors. With 60 Vbeta and 13 Jbeta primers, the PCR was carried out. Profiling relied on immunoSEQ multiplex PCR, and the TCRdb table lists in-frame clones only, not all of them. This table has over 150,000 clones, about 79% appearing once. The source material was PBMCs. These receptor sequences come from a boy younger than 10 in good health and CMV-seronegative.

This clone was seen only a few times. The chain joins TRBV7-2 to TRBJ2-7, with D possibly matching TRBD1 (5 bases). The CDR3 has 13 residues. Per the germline V gene, CDR1 is SGHTA and CDR2 is FQGNSA. V lost 5 bases, J lost 6 bases, and 14 bases lay in between. CDR3 in amino acids: CASSLDTGAEQYF. In DNA, the CDR3 is TGTGCCAGCAGCCTCGACACTGGGGCCGAGCAGTACTTC.

In DNA, the CDR3 is TGTGCCAGCAGCCAAAGAAGCGGCTCTAACACCGGGGAGCTGTTTTTT. Translating it yields CASSQRSGSNTGELFF. The chain carries TRBV7-6 and TRBJ2-2; maybe TRBD2 (5 bases). Per the germline V gene, CDR1 is SGHVS and CDR2 is FNYEAQ. Trimming took 5 bases from V and 2 from J, leaving 15 bases between them. The CDR3 length is 16 residues.

This clone showed up just once. V and J are TRBV10-3 and TRBJ2-7; tentative D call: TRBD1 (5 bases). The CDR3 contains 14 residues. V shed 3 bases and J shed 6 bases, with 15 bases lying between them. Looked up from germline, CDR1 is ENHRY and CDR2 is SYGVKD. As DNA, the CDR3 is TGTGCCATCAGTGACGTCGAGACAGCTCTCGAGCAGTACTTC. Translating gives CAISDVETALEQYF.

The gene calls are TRBV6-6 and TRBJ1-4; possibly TRBD1 for D (5 bases). Trimming shortened V by 6 bases and J by 7 bases, and 15 bases separated the two germline ends. The CDR3 has 14 residues. Germline CDR1 reads MNHNY; CDR2 reads SVGAGI (reference sequence). The CDR3 nucleotides read TGTGCCAGCAGCCCCACGGGGGGAGGTGAAAAACTGTTTTTT. Its translation: CASSPTGGGEKLFF.

The rearrangement joins TRBV5-4 to TRBJ2-3, with 8 bases lining up with TRBD1. Germline V CDR1 and CDR2: SGHNT, YYREEE (reference sequence). Trimming at V came to 0 bases and at J to 3 bases, leaving 9 bases not matched to a gene. The CDR3 length is 17 residues. The CDR3 loop reads CASSLARGTGLTDTQYF. Here the CDR3 DNA reads TGTGCCAGCAGCTTGGCCAGGGGGACAGGCTTGACAGATACGCAGTATTTT.

The chain is built from TRBV7-2 and TRBJ1-5, with 10 bases matching TRBD1. V lost 3 bases, J lost 7 bases, and 12 bases stayed unmatched. CDR1 and CDR2 from the germline V gene are SGHTA and FQGNSA. This CDR3 is built from 17 residues. CDR3 residues: CASSFYGTGVSDQPQHF. The CDR3 DNA reads as TGTGCCAGCAGCTTCTACGGGACAGGGGTATCGGACCAGCCCCAGCATTTT.

This clone came up a few times. This chain joins TRBV7-6 and TRBJ2-4; D possibly corresponds to TRBD2 (5 bases). The CDR3 has 17 amino acids. The V gene's germline CDR1 is SGHVS and CDR2 FNYEAQ. V was shortened by 5 bases and J by 1 base, with 18 bases between the two germline ends. CDR3 region: CASSPPRGRSAKNIQYF. The DNA for the CDR3 is TGTGCCAGCAGCCCCCCCAGAGGGCGAAGTGCCAAAAACATTCAGTACTTC. The entire variable domain, with the rest obtained from reference TRBV7-6 and TRBJ2-4, is as follows: GAGVSQSPRYKVTKRGQDVALRCDPISGHVSLYWYRQALGQGPEFLTYFNYEAQQDKSGLPNDRFSAERPEGSISTLTIQRTEQRDSAMYRCASSPPRGRSAKNIQYFGAGTRLSVL.

In the case of this clone: This CDR3 is also generated by other DNA sequences in the sample. The chain uses TRBV7-2 and TRBJ2-5, with a tentative D call TRBD1 (6 bases). V was trimmed by 0 bases and J by 4 bases, leaving 12 bases between them. The germline CDR1 and CDR2 sequences are SGHTA and FQGNSA. There are 15 residues in the CDR3. CDR3 coding DNA: TGTGCCAGCAGCTTAGCTGTTGGCAGGGGAGAGACCCAGTACTTC. Its translation: CASSLAVGRGETQYF. The full variable domain, its missing parts supplied by reference TRBV7-2 and TRBJ2-5, is GAGVSQSPSNKVTEKGKDVELRCDPISGHTALYWYRQSLGQGLEFLIYFQGNSAPDKSGLPSDRFSAERTGGSVSTLTIQRTQQEDSAVYLCASSLAVGRGETQYFGPGTRLLVL.

V usage is TRBV4-1 and J usage is TRBJ2-2, with 7 bases lining up with TRBD1. V was clipped by 5 bases and J by 7 bases; unmatched bases: 13. The CDR3 length is 16 residues. Germline assignment: CDR1 MGHRA and CDR2 YSYEKL. The CDR3 nucleotides are TGCGCCAGCAGCTTCACCGGGACAGCTGCTTTCGGGGAGCTGTTTTTT. Its translation: CASSFTGTAAFGELFF.

This chain connects TRBV19 to TRBJ1-1, with 7 bases identical to TRBD1. V dropped 6 bases and J dropped 4; count of bases not matched to a gene: 14. This CDR3 region has 16 residues. CDR1 LNHDA and CDR2 SQIVND come from the germline V gene (reference sequence). As DNA, the CDR3 is TGTGCCAGTAGATCCCGGGACAGACCTTGGGGCACTGAAGCTTTCTTT. Amino acid sequence: CASRSRDRPWGTEAFF.

The V call is TRBV9, the J call TRBJ2-1, with TRBD2 matching 8 bases. This CDR3 is built from 17 residues. Germline V CDR1 and CDR2: SGDLS, YYNGEE. Unmatched junction bases numbered 8, after V lost 0 bases and J lost 3 bases. CDR3 sequence (DNA): TGTGCCAGCAGCGTAGAGGCGGGGGGAACACTCTACAATGAGCAGTTCTTC. The encoded protein is CASSVEAGGTLYNEQFF.

The genes are TRBV19 and TRBJ1-2; a weak D match, TRBD1 (6 bases). In germline, CDR1 is LNHDA, CDR2 SQIVND (reference sequence). The V end lost 8 bases, the J end lost 4 bases, and 11 bases lay between the germline ends. This CDR3 spans 12 amino acids. This CDR3 is CASSGTIYGYTF. The CDR3 region has the DNA TGTGCCAGTTCCGGGACAATCTATGGCTACACCTTC.

The chain couples TRBV5-4 to TRBJ1-2; 7 nucleotides agree with TRBD1. Germline CDR1 reads SGHNT; CDR2 reads YYREEE (reference sequence). The CDR3 loop spans 16 amino acids. J lost 8 bases, V lost 0 bases, and 13 bases had no gene match. The chain's CDR3 is CASSLGTTGTSSGYTF. The CDR3 nucleotides read TGTGCCAGCAGCTTGGGGACGACAGGGACATCAAGCGGCTACACCTTC.

Here the CDR3 reads CASSSTSGGTDTQYF. CDR3 bases: TGCGCCAGCAGCTCTACTAGCGGGGGCACAGATACGCAGTATTTT. The chain is built from TRBV5-1 and TRBJ2-3, with 10 bases that match TRBD2. Germline V gene lookup returns CDR1 SGHRS and CDR2 YFSETQ. The junction had 2 bases not matched to a gene; V was cut back by 3 bases and J by 1 base. The CDR3 length is 15 residues.

The chain combines TRBV25-1 with TRBJ2-2; D is perhaps TRBD2 (5 bases). CDR1 is MGHDK, CDR2 SYGVNS, per germline. Deletions cut 7 bases from V and 2 bases from J, with 8 bases between. CDR3 length: 13 residues. The CDR3 here is CASKDFNTGELFF. CDR3 coding DNA: TGTGCCAGCAAGGACTTCAACACCGGGGAGCTGTTTTTT.

The V call is TRBV25-1, the J call TRBJ1-1; 9 bases map to TRBD1. J lost 6 bases, V lost 7 bases, and 15 bases had no gene match. The germline CDR1 and CDR2 sequences are MGHDK and SYGVNS. The CDR3 runs 16 residues. The CDR3 loop is CASTPPPGQGGSEAFF. The CDR3 DNA sequence: TGTGCCAGCACTCCTCCTCCGGGACAGGGAGGGTCTGAAGCTTTCTTT.

V and J are TRBV7-6 and TRBJ1-1; 7 bases are a match to TRBD1. The CDR3 is made up of 14 amino acids. Per germline, CDR1 SGHVS and CDR2 FNYEAQ. The junction had 3 bases not matched to a gene; V was cut back by 5 bases and J by 0 bases. CDR3 coding DNA: TGTGCCAGCAGCAAGGACAGGATGAACACTGAAGCTTTCTTT. It encodes CASSKDRMNTEAFF.

The chain uses TRBV19 and TRBJ1-6; D is perhaps TRBD1 (5 bases). With 6 bases removed from V and 10 bases from J, the gap between germline ends came to 16 bases. Per the germline V gene, CDR1 is LNHDA and CDR2 is SQIVND (reference sequence). The CDR3 sequence is 14 residues long. The CDR3 nucleotides are TGTGCCAGTAGATTCGACTCAGCAGGGTCACCCCTCCACTTT. Its translation: CASRFDSAGSPLHF.